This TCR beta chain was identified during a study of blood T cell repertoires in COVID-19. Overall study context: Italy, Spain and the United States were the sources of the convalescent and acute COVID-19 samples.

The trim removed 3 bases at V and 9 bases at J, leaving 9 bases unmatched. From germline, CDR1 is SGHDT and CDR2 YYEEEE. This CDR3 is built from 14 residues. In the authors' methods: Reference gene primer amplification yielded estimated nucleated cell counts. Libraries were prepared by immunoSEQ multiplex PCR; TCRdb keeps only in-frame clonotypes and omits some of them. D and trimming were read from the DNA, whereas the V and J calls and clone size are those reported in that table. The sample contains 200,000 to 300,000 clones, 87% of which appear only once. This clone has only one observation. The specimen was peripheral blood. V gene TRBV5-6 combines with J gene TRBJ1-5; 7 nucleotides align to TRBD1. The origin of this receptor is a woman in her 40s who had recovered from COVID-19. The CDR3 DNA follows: TGTGCCAGCAGCTGGGGGGACAGAGCCTCGCCCCAGCATTTT. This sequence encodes CASSWGDRASPQHF. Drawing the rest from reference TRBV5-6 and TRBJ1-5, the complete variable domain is DAGVTQSPTHLIKTRGQQVTLRCSPKSGHDTVSWYQQALGQGPQFIFQYYEEEERQRGNFPDRFSGHQFPNYSSELNVNALLLGDSALYLCASSWGDRASPQHFGDGTRLSIL.